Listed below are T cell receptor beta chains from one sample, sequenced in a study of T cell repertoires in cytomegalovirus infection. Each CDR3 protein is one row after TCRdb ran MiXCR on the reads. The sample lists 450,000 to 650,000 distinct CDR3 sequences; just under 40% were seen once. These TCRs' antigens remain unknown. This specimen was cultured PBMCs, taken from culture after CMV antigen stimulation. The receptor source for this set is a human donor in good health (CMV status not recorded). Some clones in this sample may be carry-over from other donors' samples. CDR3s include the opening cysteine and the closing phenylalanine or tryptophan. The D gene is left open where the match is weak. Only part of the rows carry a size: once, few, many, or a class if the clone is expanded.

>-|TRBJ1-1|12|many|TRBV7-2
CASSLVHRDAFF
TGTGCCAGCAGCTTGGTCCACAGGGACGCTTTCTTT
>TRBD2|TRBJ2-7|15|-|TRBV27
CASSLLGTSGRSWYF
TGTGCCAGCAGTCTCCTCGGGACTAGCGGGAGGTCTTGGTACTTC
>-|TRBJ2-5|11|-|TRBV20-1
CSASPRETQYF
TGCAGTGCTAGCCCGCGGGAGACCCAGTACTTC
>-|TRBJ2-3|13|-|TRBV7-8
CASRPRGTDTQYF
TGTGCCAGCAGACCGCGAGGGACAGATACGCAGTATTTT
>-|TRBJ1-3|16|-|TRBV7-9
CASSLHGAFSGNTIYF
TGTGCCAGCAGCTTACACGGCGCCTTCTCTGGAAACACCATATATTTT
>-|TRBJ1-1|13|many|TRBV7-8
CASRNRRETEAFF
TGTGCCAGTAGGAACAGGAGGGAAACTGAAGCTTTCTTT
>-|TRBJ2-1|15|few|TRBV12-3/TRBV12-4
CASSLALGGRSEQFF
TGTGCCAGCAGTTTAGCGCTTGGGGGGAGGAGTGAGCAGTTCTTC
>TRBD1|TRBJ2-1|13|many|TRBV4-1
CASSWTGSNEQFF
TGCGCCAGCAGTTGGACAGGGTCCAATGAGCAGTTCTTC
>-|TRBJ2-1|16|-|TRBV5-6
CASRDGGPLTINEQFF
TGTGCCAGCAGGGATGGGGGTCCCCTAACTATTAATGAGCAGTTCTTC
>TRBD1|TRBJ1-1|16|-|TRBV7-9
CASSARQGLGNTEAFF
TGTGCCAGCAGCGCCCGACAGGGATTGGGGAACACTGAAGCTTTCTTT
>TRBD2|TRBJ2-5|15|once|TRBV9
CASSVGSSGGETQYF
TGTGCCAGCAGCGTAGGATCTAGCGGGGGTGAGACCCAGTACTTC
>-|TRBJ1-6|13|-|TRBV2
CASSETQGSPLHF
TGTGCCAGCAGTGAAACCCAGGGTTCACCCCTCCACTTT
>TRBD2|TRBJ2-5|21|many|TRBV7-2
CASSPRAPRLAGGGAGETQYF
TGTGCCAGCAGCCCCCGGGCCCCAAGACTAGCGGGAGGAGGGGCAGGAGAGACCCAGTACTTC
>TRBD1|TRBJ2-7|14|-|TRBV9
CASSVGGQGYEQYF
TGTGCCAGCAGCGTAGGCGGACAGGGCTACGAGCAGTACTTC
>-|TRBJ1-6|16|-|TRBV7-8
CASSPTVLPFDSPLHF
TGTGCCAGCAGCCCGACAGTTTTGCCCTTCGATTCACCCCTCCACTTT
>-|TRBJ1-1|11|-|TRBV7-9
CASRGRWEAFF
TGTGCCAGCAGGGGGAGATGGGAAGCTTTCTTT
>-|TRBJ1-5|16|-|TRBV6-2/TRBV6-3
CASRPFWGASNQPQHF
TGTGCCAGCAGACCCTTTTGGGGGGCGAGCAATCAGCCCCAGCATTTT
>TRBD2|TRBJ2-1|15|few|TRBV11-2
CASSLGASGMNEQFF
TGTGCCAGCAGCTTAGGGGCTAGCGGGATGAATGAGCAGTTCTTC
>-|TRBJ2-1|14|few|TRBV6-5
CASSYEGPYNEQFF
TGTGCCAGCAGTTACGAGGGGCCTTACAATGAGCAGTTCTTC
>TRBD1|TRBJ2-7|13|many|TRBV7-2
CASREGTAYEQYF
TGTGCCAGCAGAGAGGGGACAGCCTACGAGCAGTACTTC
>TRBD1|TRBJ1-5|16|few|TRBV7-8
CASSHFRDRVSQPQHF
TGTGCCAGCAGCCATTTCAGGGACAGGGTGAGTCAGCCCCAGCATTTT
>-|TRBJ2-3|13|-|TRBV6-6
CASHEPGTDTQYF
TGTGCCAGTCATGAGCCGGGCACAGATACGCAGTATTTT
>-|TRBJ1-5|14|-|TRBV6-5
CASSYAQVNQPQHF
TGTGCCAGCAGTTACGCACAGGTCAATCAGCCCCAGCATTTT
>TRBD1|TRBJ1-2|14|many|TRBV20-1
CSAAEAGGHYGYTF
TGCAGTGCCGCAGAGGCAGGGGGGCACTATGGCTACACCTTC
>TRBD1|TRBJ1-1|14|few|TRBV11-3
CASSLQGGVTEAFF
TGTGCCAGCAGCTTACAGGGGGGGGTCACTGAAGCTTTCTTT
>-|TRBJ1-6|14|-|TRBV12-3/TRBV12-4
CASSFRIQDSPLHF
TGTGCCAGCAGTTTCCGCATCCAGGATTCACCCCTCCACTTT